This T cell receptor (beta chain) was identified during a study of radiotherapy plus CTLA-4 blockade in lung cancer. Focal radiation with ipilimumab CTLA-4 blockade was given to patients with chemo-refractory metastatic non-small-cell lung cancer. Regarding the study as a whole: Radiotherapy with ipilimumab was followed by blood expansion of tumor-derived clones.

Using immunoSEQ multiplex PCR, the repertoire was profiled, and TCRdb retains in-frame clones only, with some absent. The sample yields 55,000 to 70,000 clones, 70% to 85% seen once. Remarks on this clone: Its cognate antigen is unknown.

The CDR3 is 13 amino acids. V was trimmed by 5 bases and J by 4 bases, leaving 11 bases between them. Germline V gene data show CDR1 as MNHEY and CDR2 as SMNVEV (reference sequence). This chain connects TRBV27 to TRBJ2-5; possibly TRBD2 for D (5 bases). This specimen was peripheral blood, taken from a patient treated with radiotherapy plus ipilimumab. The receptor comes from a human donor with non-small cell lung cancer who had a complete response to radiotherapy plus ipilimumab. CDR3 protein: CASSLRVGETQYF. Written as DNA, the CDR3 is TGTGCCAGCAGTCTGAGGGTTGGAGAGACCCAGTACTTC.